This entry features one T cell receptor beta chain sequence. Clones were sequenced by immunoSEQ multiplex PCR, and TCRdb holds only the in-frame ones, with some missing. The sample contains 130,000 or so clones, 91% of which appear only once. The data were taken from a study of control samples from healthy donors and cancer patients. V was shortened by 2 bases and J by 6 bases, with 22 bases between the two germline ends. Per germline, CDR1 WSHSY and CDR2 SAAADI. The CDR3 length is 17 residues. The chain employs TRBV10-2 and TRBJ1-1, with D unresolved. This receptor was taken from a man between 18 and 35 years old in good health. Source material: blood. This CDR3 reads CASSEPMAFGRRPEAFF. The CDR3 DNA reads TGCGCCAGCAGTGAGCCGATGGCATTTGGTAGGCGCCCTGAAGCTTTCTTT.